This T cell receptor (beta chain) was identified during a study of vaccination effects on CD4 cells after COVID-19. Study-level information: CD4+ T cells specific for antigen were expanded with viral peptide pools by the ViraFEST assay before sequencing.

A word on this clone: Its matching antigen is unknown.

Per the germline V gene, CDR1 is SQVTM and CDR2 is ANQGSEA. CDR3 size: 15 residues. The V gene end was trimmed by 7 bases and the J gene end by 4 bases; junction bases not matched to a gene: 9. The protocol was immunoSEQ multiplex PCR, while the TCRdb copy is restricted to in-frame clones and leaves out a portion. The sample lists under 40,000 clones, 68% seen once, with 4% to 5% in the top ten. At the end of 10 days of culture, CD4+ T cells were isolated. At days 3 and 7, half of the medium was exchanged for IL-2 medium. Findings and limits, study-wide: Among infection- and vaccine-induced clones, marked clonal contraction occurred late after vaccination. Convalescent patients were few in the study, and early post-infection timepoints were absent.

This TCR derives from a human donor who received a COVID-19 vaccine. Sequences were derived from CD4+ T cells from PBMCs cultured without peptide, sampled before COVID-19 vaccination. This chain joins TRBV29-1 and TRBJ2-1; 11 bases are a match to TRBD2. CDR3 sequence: CSATKGTSGYNEQFF. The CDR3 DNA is TGCAGCGCCACTAAGGGGACTAGCGGATACAATGAGCAGTTCTTC.